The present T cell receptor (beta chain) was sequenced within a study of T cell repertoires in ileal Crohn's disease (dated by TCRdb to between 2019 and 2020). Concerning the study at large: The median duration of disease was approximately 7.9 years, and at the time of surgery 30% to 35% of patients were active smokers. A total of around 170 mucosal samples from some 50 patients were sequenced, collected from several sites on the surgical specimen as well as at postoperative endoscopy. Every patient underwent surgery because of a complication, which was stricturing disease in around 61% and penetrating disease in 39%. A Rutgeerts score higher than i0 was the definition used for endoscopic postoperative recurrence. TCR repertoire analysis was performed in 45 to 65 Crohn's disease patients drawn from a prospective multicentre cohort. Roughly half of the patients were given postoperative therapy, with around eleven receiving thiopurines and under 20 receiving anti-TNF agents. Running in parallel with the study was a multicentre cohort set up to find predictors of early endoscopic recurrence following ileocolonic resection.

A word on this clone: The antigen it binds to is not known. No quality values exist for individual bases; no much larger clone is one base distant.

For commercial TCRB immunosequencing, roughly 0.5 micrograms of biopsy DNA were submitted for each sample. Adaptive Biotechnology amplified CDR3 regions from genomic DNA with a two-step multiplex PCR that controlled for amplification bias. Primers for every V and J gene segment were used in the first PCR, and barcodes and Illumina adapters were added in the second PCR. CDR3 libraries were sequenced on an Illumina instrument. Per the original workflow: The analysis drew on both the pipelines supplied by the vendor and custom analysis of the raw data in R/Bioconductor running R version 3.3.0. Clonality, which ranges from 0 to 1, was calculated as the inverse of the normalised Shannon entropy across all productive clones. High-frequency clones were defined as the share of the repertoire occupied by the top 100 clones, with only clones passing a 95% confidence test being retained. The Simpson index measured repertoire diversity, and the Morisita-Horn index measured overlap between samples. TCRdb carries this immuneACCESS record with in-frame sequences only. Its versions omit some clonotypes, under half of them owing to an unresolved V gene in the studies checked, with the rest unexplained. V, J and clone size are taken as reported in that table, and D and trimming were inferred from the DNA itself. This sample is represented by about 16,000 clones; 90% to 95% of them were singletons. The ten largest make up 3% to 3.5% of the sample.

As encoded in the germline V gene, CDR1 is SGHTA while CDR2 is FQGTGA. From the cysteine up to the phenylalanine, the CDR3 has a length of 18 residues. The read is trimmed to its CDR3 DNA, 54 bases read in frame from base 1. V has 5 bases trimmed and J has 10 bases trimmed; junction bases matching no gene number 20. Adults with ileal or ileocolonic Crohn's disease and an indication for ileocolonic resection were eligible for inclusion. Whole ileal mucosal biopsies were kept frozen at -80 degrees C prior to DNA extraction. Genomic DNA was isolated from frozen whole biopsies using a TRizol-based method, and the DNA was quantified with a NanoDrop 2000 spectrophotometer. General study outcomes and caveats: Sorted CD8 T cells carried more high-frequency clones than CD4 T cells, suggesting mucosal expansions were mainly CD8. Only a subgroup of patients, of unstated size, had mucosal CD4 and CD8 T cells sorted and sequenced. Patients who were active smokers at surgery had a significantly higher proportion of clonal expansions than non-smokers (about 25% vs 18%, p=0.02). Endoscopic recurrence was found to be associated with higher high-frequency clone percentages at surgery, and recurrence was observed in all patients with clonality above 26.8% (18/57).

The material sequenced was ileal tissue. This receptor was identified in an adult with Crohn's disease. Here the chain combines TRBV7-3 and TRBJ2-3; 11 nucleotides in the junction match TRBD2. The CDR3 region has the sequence CASSPGSGASGGSLSQYF. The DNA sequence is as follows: TGTGCCAGCAGCCCGGGCAGCGGGGCTAGCGGGGGGAGCCTTTCGCAGTATTTT.